The rows below give T cell receptor beta chains drawn from one sample of a study of cytomegalovirus exposure and HLA in healthy donors. Produced via immunoSEQ multiplex PCR; TCRdb's table is partial and in-frame only. The repertoire holds about 160,000 clones, with about 80% as singletons. Source material: PBMCs. The receptor source for this set is a woman aged 50 to 60 in good health and CMV-seropositive. CDR3s include the opening cysteine and the closing phenylalanine or tryptophan. Fields, in order: CDR3 protein, CDR3 DNA, J gene, V gene, D gene, clone size. The D gene is left open where the match is weak. Expanded clones are given a class, and other clones once, few, many or no size at all.

cdr3_aa: CASSERLGTGELFF
cdr3_nt: TGTGCCAGCAGTGAAAGACTTGGCACCGGGGAGCTGTTTTTT
j_call: TRBJ2-2
v_call: TRBV25-1
d_call: .
clone_size: .

cdr3_aa: CASSIGGGITNTEAFF
cdr3_nt: TGTGCCAGTAGTATAGGAGGGGGCATTACGAACACTGAAGCTTTCTTT
j_call: TRBJ1-1
v_call: TRBV19
d_call: TRBD1
clone_size: .

cdr3_aa: CASGLLTGAVFLGYGYTF
cdr3_nt: TGTGCTAGTGGTTTGTTGACAGGGGCCGTCTTTTTAGGCTATGGCTACACCTTC
j_call: TRBJ1-2
v_call: TRBV12-5
d_call: TRBD1
clone_size: .

cdr3_aa: CSVYRDRNQPQHF
cdr3_nt: TGCAGCGTATACAGGGATCGCAATCAGCCCCAGCATTTT
j_call: TRBJ1-5
v_call: TRBV29-1
d_call: .
clone_size: .

cdr3_aa: CASSTAQAHKIDEQFF
cdr3_nt: TGCGCCAGCAGCACCGCCCAGGCCCATAAAATAGATGAGCAGTTCTTC
j_call: TRBJ2-1
v_call: TRBV5-1
d_call: .
clone_size: .

cdr3_aa: CASRGRGMNTEAFF
cdr3_nt: TGTGCCAGCAGGGGCCGGGGGATGAACACTGAAGCTTTCTTT
j_call: TRBJ1-1
v_call: TRBV7-2
d_call: .
clone_size: .

cdr3_aa: CASSLSPYRGSGGYEQYF
cdr3_nt: TGTGCCAGCAGCCTAAGCCCCTACAGGGGGTCCGGCGGCTACGAGCAGTACTTC
j_call: TRBJ2-7
v_call: TRBV7-6
d_call: TRBD1
clone_size: .

cdr3_aa: CASSEGLAGNRGTGELFF
cdr3_nt: TGTGCCAGCAGCGAGGGACTAGCGGGGAACCGAGGCACCGGGGAGCTGTTTTTT
j_call: TRBJ2-2
v_call: TRBV9
d_call: TRBD2
clone_size: .

cdr3_aa: CASSLRDRTNTGELFF
cdr3_nt: TGTGCCAGCAGTTTACGGGACAGAACCAACACCGGGGAGCTGTTTTTT
j_call: TRBJ2-2
v_call: TRBV27
d_call: TRBD1
clone_size: .

cdr3_aa: CASGRPGGLDYNEQFF
cdr3_nt: TGTGCCAGCGGGAGGCCGGGGGGTTTAGACTACAATGAGCAGTTCTTC
j_call: TRBJ2-1
v_call: TRBV19
d_call: TRBD2
clone_size: once

cdr3_aa: CASSRQGASTDTQYF
cdr3_nt: TGTGCCAGCAGTCGACAGGGGGCTAGCACAGATACGCAGTATTTT
j_call: TRBJ2-3
v_call: TRBV6-1
d_call: TRBD1
clone_size: .

cdr3_aa: CSVVERSSYEQYF
cdr3_nt: TGCAGCGTTGTAGAAAGGAGCTCCTACGAGCAGTACTTC
j_call: TRBJ2-7
v_call: TRBV29-1
d_call: .
clone_size: .

cdr3_aa: CASSVDNRFGAFF
cdr3_nt: TGCGCCAGCAGCGTAGACAACAGGTTTGGAGCTTTCTTT
j_call: TRBJ1-1
v_call: TRBV5-1
d_call: .
clone_size: .

cdr3_aa: CASTRGLGSTDTQYF
cdr3_nt: TGTGCCAGCACCCGTGGACTGGGTAGCACAGATACGCAGTATTTT
j_call: TRBJ2-3
v_call: TRBV7-2
d_call: .
clone_size: .

cdr3_aa: CASSIVGNSYEQYF
cdr3_nt: TGTGCCAGTAGTATAGTCGGGAACTCCTACGAGCAGTACTTC
j_call: TRBJ2-7
v_call: TRBV19
d_call: .
clone_size: few

cdr3_aa: CATSRAIGTGHWDTQYF
cdr3_nt: TGTGCCACCAGCAGAGCCATCGGGACAGGGCATTGGGATACGCAGTATTTT
j_call: TRBJ2-3
v_call: TRBV15
d_call: TRBD1
clone_size: .

cdr3_aa: CASSADRYYGYTF
cdr3_nt: TGTGCCAGCAGCGCGGACAGATACTATGGCTACACCTTC
j_call: TRBJ1-2
v_call: TRBV7-2
d_call: .
clone_size: .

cdr3_aa: CASSFIGQPYEQYF
cdr3_nt: TGTGCCAGCAGTTTTATCGGACAGCCTTACGAGCAGTACTTC
j_call: TRBJ2-7
v_call: TRBV27
d_call: .
clone_size: few

cdr3_aa: CASSFPNTEAFF
cdr3_nt: TGTGCCAGCAGCTTTCCAAACACTGAAGCTTTCTTT
j_call: TRBJ1-1
v_call: TRBV7-9
d_call: .
clone_size: .

cdr3_aa: CASSVAPQTDNEQFF
cdr3_nt: TGTGCCAGCAGCGTAGCTCCGCAAACTGACAATGAGCAGTTCTTC
j_call: TRBJ2-1
v_call: TRBV9
d_call: .
clone_size: .

cdr3_aa: CASSLSTDTQYF
cdr3_nt: TGTGCCAGCAGCCTTAGCACAGATACGCAGTATTTT
j_call: TRBJ2-3
v_call: TRBV6-6
d_call: .
clone_size: .

cdr3_aa: CASSFLSTRVNSPLHF
cdr3_nt: TGTGCCAGCAGCTTTTTATCCACCCGGGTTAATTCACCCCTCCACTTT
j_call: TRBJ1-6
v_call: TRBV5-6
d_call: .
clone_size: .

cdr3_aa: CASSRPYNEQFF
cdr3_nt: TGTGCCAGCTCACGTCCTTACAATGAGCAGTTCTTC
j_call: TRBJ2-1
v_call: TRBV18
d_call: .
clone_size: .

cdr3_aa: CASSWAGNTGELFF
cdr3_nt: TGTGCCAGCAGCTGGGCAGGGAACACCGGGGAGCTGTTTTTT
j_call: TRBJ2-2
v_call: TRBV7-3
d_call: .
clone_size: .

cdr3_aa: CASSSLRGLGDNSPLHF
cdr3_nt: TGTGCCAGCAGCTCATTGAGGGGGCTCGGTGATAATTCACCCCTCCACTTT
j_call: TRBJ1-6
v_call: TRBV7-8
d_call: TRBD1
clone_size: few

cdr3_aa: CASSLVSGLTGELFF
cdr3_nt: TGTGCCAGCAGCTTGGTGTCTGGACTCACCGGGGAGCTGTTTTTT
j_call: TRBJ2-2
v_call: TRBV5-6
d_call: .
clone_size: .

cdr3_aa: CASSQGQASNSPLHF
cdr3_nt: TGCGCCAGCAGCCAAGGTCAGGCCTCTAATTCACCCCTCCACTTT
j_call: TRBJ1-6
v_call: TRBV4-3
d_call: .
clone_size: .

cdr3_aa: CASSLRLGGEQYF
cdr3_nt: TGTGCCAGCAGCTTAAGGTTGGGAGGCGAGCAGTACTTC
j_call: TRBJ2-7
v_call: TRBV7-8
d_call: .
clone_size: once

cdr3_aa: CAWRGRGRTEAFF
cdr3_nt: TGTGCCTGGAGGGGGAGGGGCAGAACTGAAGCTTTCTTT
j_call: TRBJ1-1
v_call: TRBV30
d_call: .
clone_size: .

cdr3_aa: CSSSFSATNEKLFF
cdr3_nt: TGTTCCAGCAGCTTCAGTGCAACTAATGAAAAACTGTTTTTT
j_call: TRBJ1-4
v_call: TRBV7-9
d_call: .
clone_size: .